The sequence of this TCR beta chain was determined in a study of blood T cell repertoires in COVID-19. Study overall: Acute and convalescent COVID-19 samples came from the United States, Italy and Spain. PBMCs, B-cell-depleted T cells, or T cells provided the cDNA or gDNA that made up the material.

The V end was cut by 1 base, the J end by 7 bases, with 14 bases between. The CDR3 covers 14 residues. Germline V CDR1 and CDR2: LGHNA, YNFKEQ. In the original processing: Estimated nucleated cell counts came from reference gene primer amplification. Repertoires were generated with immunoSEQ multiplex PCR, while TCRdb's copy carries only in-frame clones and drops some. V, J and clone size were drawn from that table, and D and trimming were deduced from the DNA. Of 300,000 or so clones listed, roughly nine tenths are singletons. In Seattle, patients joined the study during active infection and were tracked longitudinally. This clone has a single count.

The rearrangement joins TRBV4-2 to TRBJ2-7, with a possible D match to TRBD2 (5 bases). Sequencing was done on a sample of peripheral blood. This clonotype was obtained from a woman in her 30s with COVID-19, enrolled during active disease. CDR3 amino acids: CASSQGAGPGEQYF. Written as DNA, the CDR3 is TGTGCCAGCAGCCAAGGTGCGGGCCCTGGGGAGCAGTACTTC.